A single count supports the clone carrying this TCR beta chain. No antigen is known for it. Clones were sequenced by immunoSEQ multiplex PCR, and TCRdb holds only the in-frame ones, with some missing. The table includes approximately 82,000 clones, about 70% detected once. The source of the sample is a study of vaccination effects on CD4 cells after COVID-19. Study as a whole: Of the BNT162b2 and mRNA-1273 vaccines, participants received two doses of one or the other.

ViraFEST expansion of antigen-specific CD4+ T cells with viral peptide pools preceded sequencing. It was after roughly ten days of culture that CD4+ T cells were isolated. This CDR3 contains 13 residues. V was shortened by 2 bases and J by 5 bases, with 9 bases between the two germline ends. Germline V CDR1 and CDR2: SEHNR, FQNEAQ (reference sequence). The gene calls are TRBV7-9 and TRBJ2-5; no clear D. The sample was CD4+ T cells from PBMCs cultured with HCoV-229E spike peptides, taken before COVID-19 vaccination. This sequence originates from a human donor who received a COVID-19 vaccine. CDR3 nucleotides: TGTGCCAGCAGCTTACGTGACATGGAGACCCAGTACTTC. This codes for CASSLRDMETQYF.